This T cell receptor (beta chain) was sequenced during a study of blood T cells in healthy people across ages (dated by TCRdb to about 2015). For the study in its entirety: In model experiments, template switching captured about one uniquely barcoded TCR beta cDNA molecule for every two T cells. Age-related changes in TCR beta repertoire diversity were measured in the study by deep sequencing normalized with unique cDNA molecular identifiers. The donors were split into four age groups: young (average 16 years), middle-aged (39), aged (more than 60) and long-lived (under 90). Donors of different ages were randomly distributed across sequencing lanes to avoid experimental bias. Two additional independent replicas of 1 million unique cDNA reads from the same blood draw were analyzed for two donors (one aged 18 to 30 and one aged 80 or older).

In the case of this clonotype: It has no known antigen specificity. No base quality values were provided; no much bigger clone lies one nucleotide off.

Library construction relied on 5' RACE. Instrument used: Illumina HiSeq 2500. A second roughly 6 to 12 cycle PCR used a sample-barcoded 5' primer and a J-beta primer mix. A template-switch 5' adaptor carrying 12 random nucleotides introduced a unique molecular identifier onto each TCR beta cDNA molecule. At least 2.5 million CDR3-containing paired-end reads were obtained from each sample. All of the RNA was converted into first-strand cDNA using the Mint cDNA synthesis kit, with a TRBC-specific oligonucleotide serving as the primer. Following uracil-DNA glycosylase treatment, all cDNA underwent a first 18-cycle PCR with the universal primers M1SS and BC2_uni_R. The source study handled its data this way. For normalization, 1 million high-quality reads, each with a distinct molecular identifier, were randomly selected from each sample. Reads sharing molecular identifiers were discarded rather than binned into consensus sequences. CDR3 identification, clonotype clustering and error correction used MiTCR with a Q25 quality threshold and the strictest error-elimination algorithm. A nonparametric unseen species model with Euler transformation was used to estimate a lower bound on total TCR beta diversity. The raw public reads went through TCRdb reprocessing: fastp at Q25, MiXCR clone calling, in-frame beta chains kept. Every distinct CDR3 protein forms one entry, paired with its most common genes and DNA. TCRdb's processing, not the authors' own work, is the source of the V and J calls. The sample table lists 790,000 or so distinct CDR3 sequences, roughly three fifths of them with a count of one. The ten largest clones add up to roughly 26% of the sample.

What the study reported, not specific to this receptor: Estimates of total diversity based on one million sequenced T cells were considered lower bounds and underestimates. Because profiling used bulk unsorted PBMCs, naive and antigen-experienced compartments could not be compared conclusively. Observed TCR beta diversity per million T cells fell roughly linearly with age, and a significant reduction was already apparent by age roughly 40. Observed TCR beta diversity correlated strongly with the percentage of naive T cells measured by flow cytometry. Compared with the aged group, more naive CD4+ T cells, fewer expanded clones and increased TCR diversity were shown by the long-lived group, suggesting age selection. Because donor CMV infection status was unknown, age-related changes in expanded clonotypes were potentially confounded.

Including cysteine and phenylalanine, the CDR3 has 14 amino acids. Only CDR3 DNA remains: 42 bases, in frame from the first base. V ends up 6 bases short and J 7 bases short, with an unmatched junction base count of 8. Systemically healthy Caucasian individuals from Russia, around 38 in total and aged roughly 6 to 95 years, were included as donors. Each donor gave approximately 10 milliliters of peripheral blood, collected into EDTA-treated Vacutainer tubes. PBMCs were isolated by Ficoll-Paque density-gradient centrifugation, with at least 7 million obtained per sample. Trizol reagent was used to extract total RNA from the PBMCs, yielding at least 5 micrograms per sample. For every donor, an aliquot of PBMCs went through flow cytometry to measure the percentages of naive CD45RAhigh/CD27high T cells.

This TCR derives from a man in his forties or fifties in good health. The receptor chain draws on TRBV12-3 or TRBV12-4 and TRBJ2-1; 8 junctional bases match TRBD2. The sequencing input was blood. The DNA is TGTGCCAGCAGCTCCCGGGGGGGGCGGAATGAGCAGTTCTTC. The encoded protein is CASSSRGGRNEQFF.